This record concerns one TCR beta chain sequence. Its cognate antigen has yet to be identified. No base-level quality is on record; no much larger clone is a single base apart. The data were obtained in a study of blood T cell repertoires in COVID-19 (dated by TCRdb to 2020 to 2022). At the level of the whole study: Samples from collaborators originated in the United States, Italy and Spain and spanned both the acute and convalescent phases of COVID-19. The prospective study material was composed of cDNA or gDNA derived from T cells, B-cell-depleted T cells, or PBMCs. Deeply sampled blood TCRbeta repertoires from subjects exposed to, actively infected with, or recovered from COVID-19 were included in the dataset. A freely available public database, intended as a resource for researchers studying the immune response to SARS-CoV-2, is where the repertoires were released. Samples came from the ongoing ImmuneRACE study (first 160 participants) plus 1,254 subjects from 6 global collaborators. A de-identified subject ID, COVID-19 status, age in years and sex were almost always included in the sample metadata. Where available, HLA class I and class II types were obtained from metadata supplied by the sample provider rather than from assay-based typing. What the authors observed across the whole study: Clinical and demographic metadata were provided uncurated, with the amount varying by source and participant.

Each collaborating institution followed its own protocols to collect whole blood in K2EDTA tubes. For TCRbeta analysis, collaborators shipped samples as frozen whole blood, isolated PBMCs, or DNA extracted from either of those sample types. The immunoSEQ Assay, a bias-controlled multiplex PCR, was used to amplify TCRbeta CDR3 regions from genomic DNA. As for the authors' bioinformatics: Nucleated cell counts per sample were estimated from amplification of reference gene primers within the assay. To quantify the absolute abundance of each unique TCRbeta CDR3 rearrangement, sequence reads were collapsed and filtered. For each sample, productive Simpson clonality was calculated as the square root of Simpson's diversity index across productive rearrangements. TCRdb's version of the immuneACCESS table is confined to in-frame rearrangements and falls short of the full clone set. An unresolved V gene accounts for under half of the shortfall where checked; the remainder is of unknown origin. V and J calls plus clone size are reproduced from that table; the DNA served to infer D and trimming. Present in this sample are about 100,000 clones, approximately 81% of which were seen just once. Jointly, the top ten make up 4% to 5.5% of the sample.

For this chain, trimming is 3 bases at the V end and 4 bases at the J end, and the number of junction bases without a gene match is 8. The CDR3 numbers 17 residues from cysteine through phenylalanine. The CDR3 DNA has 51 bases and is translated from base 1. CDR1 and CDR2 (LNHDA, SQIVND) derive from the germline V gene (reference sequence). This TCR came from a man aged 60-69 years with acute or convalescent COVID-19. The sequence is built from TRBV19 and TRBJ1-4; 10 of the junction bases match TRBD1. The sample comprised peripheral blood. The sequenced DNA is TGTGCCAGTAGTATTAAGGGACAGGGGAGTATTAATGAAAAACTGTTTTTT. It codes for CASSIKGQGSINEKLFF.